The rows below give T cell receptor beta chains drawn from one sample of a study of T cells in Graves' hyperthyroidism and ophthalmopathy. TCRdb recomputed calls from the multiplex PCR reads with MiXCR, one row per CDR3 protein. This table has around 300,000 distinct CDR3 sequences, roughly 13% appearing once. Sequencing was done on a sample of blood. The receptors were sampled from a woman in her thirties or forties with Graves' ophthalmopathy. CDR3s include the opening cysteine and the closing phenylalanine or tryptophan. A D gene is named only where the DNA matches it firmly. Size is stated for part of the rows, as once, few or many counts, or as a class when the clone is expanded.

j_gene	d_gene	abundance	v_gene	CDR3nt	CDR3aa
TRBJ1-2	-	many	TRBV6-1	TGTGCCAGCAGAAAGGACGGATTTGGCTACACCTTC	CASRKDGFGYTF
TRBJ1-2	-	-	TRBV20-1	TGCAGTGCTAGATGGCAGTATAACTATGGCTACACCTTC	CSARWQYNYGYTF
TRBJ2-5	-	many	TRBV20-1	TGCAGTGCTAGAGATGGCAGGGCCAGGAAGGAGACCCAGTACTTC	CSARDGRARKETQYF
TRBJ2-7	TRBD1	-	TRBV19	TGTGCCAGTAGTCCATGGGACAGTGGCTACGAGCAGTACTTC	CASSPWDSGYEQYF
TRBJ2-7	-	many	TRBV11-2	TGTGCCAGCAGCCACGGAGTAGAGCAGTACTTC	CASSHGVEQYF
TRBJ1-5	-	many	TRBV5-1	TGCGCCAGCAGCTTGGACGGAATTCAGCCCCAGCATTTT	CASSLDGIQPQHF
TRBJ2-5	TRBD1	-	TRBV20-1	TGCAGTGCTTTGTCCCGGACAGGGGGCCCAGAGACCCAGTACTTC	CSALSRTGGPETQYF
TRBJ2-1	TRBD1	-	TRBV5-4	TGTGCCAGCAGCTTGGGACAGGGGGGGGGGTACAATGAGCAGTTCTTC	CASSLGQGGGYNEQFF
TRBJ2-5	-	many	TRBV20-1	TGCAGTGCTAGGGAGCTGGGACGGGGACAAGAGACCCAGTACTTC	CSARELGRGQETQYF
TRBJ2-7	TRBD2	many	TRBV20-1	TGCAGTGCTAGAGGGCGGGGGACGTTCTACGAGCAGTACTTC	CSARGRGTFYEQYF
TRBJ2-7	TRBD1	-	TRBV18	TGTGCCAGCTCAGAGTGGGACAGGGCCTACGAGCAGTACTTC	CASSEWDRAYEQYF
TRBJ2-3	TRBD1	-	TRBV5-1	TGCGCCAGCAGGGAACAGGGGGCAGATACGCAGTATTTT	CASREQGADTQYF
TRBJ1-6	-	many	TRBV2	TGTGCCAGCAGACTCCCACGTTCACCCCTCCACTTT	CASRLPRSPLHF
TRBJ1-6	-	-	TRBV5-6	TGTGCCAGCAGCTTACTGGGACATAATTCACCCCTCCACTTT	CASSLLGHNSPLHF
TRBJ2-7	-	-	TRBV27	TGTGCCAGCAGTTTCCTTGACGTCGTCCCCTACGAGCAGTACTTC	CASSFLDVVPYEQYF
TRBJ2-2	TRBD1	many	TRBV10-1	TGCGCCAGCAGTGACGACAGGGATAACACCGGGGAGCTGTTTTTT	CASSDDRDNTGELFF
TRBJ1-1	-	many	TRBV5-1	TGCGCCAGCAGCGTAGGCGTTGGGAACACTGAAGCTTTCTTT	CASSVGVGNTEAFF
TRBJ2-1	-	-	TRBV3-1	TGCGCCACCAGCCAATCCAATGAGCAGTTCTTC	CATSQSNEQFF
TRBJ2-7	-	many	TRBV6-1	TGTGCCAGCAGTTTCCCAGTCCTGGGCCAATCCTACGAGCAGTACTTC	CASSFPVLGQSYEQYF
TRBJ2-3	-	many	TRBV11-2	TGTGCCAGCAGCTCCCGGGACGTTGGGTATTTT	CASSSRDVGYF
TRBJ1-2	-	many	TRBV27	TGTGCCAGCAGCTACCGGGGGGGCCCCTATGGCTACACCTTC	CASSYRGGPYGYTF
TRBJ2-3	-	many	TRBV5-5	TGTGCCAGCAGCCTTGTGGGGAGAGGGGGTTCGGCAGATACGCAGTATTTT	CASSLVGRGGSADTQYF
TRBJ1-1	-	few	TRBV5-1	TGCGCCAGCAGCGTGACTAAGGGGTATGGTGAAGCTTTCTTT	CASSVTKGYGEAFF